This T cell receptor (beta chain) was identified during a study of T cell responses to AZD1222 COVID-19 vaccine. The data were produced by immunoSEQ multiplex PCR, yet TCRdb's version contains in-frame clones alone and is incomplete. The data contain roughly 100,000 clones, roughly 90% of them singletons. CDR3 length: 12 residues. V usage is TRBV21-1 and J usage is TRBJ2-3; the tabulated D call, TRBD2, remains unverified against the DNA. TRBV21-1 is a pseudogene. The TCR originated in an adult in good health. Material: peripheral blood, obtained on day 0 of AZD1222 vaccination. The CDR3 loop reads CASSTSGRPGPF. CDR3 nucleotides: TGTGCCAGCAGCACTAGCGGGAGGCCCGGACCTTTT.